The clone carrying this T cell receptor beta chain was recorded many times. The data were obtained in a study of T-cell reconstitution after alpha-beta-depleted transplantation in children. The V gene lost 5 bases and the J gene lost 4 bases, with 11 bases spanning the gap. Germline CDR1 is SQVTM and CDR2 is ANQGSEA. CDR3 size: 12 residues. Construction of the TCRbeta library involved unique molecular identifiers. TCRdb reprocessed the PCR reads via MiXCR and lists one record per CDR3 protein. The sample holds around 380,000 distinct CDR3 sequences, about 11% seen once. The clonotype was recovered from a human donor who donated a stem cell graft to a child with acute myeloid leukemia. This sequence joins TRBV29-1 and TRBJ1-1; D may be TRBD1 (6 bases). The sample in question was PBMCs from the stem cell graft donor, obtained from the stem cell graft. The CDR3 DNA follows: TGCAGCGTTTACAGGGCCGGCACTGAAGCTTTCTTT. Residues: CSVYRAGTEAFF.